This T cell receptor beta chain was recovered during a study of T cells in Graves' hyperthyroidism and ophthalmopathy (dated by TCRdb to the late 2010s). Regarding the complete study: Peripheral blood was collected at initial diagnosis, before any treatment. To identify TCR V-J signatures that set the groups apart, the researchers used a discovery cohort of about a hundred patients, made up of around 42 with Graves' ophthalmopathy and around 58 with stable Graves' hyperthyroidism. An independent validation cohort of 18 to 20 hyperthyroidism patients and approximately 17 patients who later progressed to ophthalmopathy tested prospective prediction of ophthalmopathy. The roughly 91 discovery patients were randomly split 7:3 into training and test sets. The study also compared thyroid tissue and blood T-cell repertoires from about six Graves' hyperthyroidism patients. After sampling, hyperthyroidism patients received methimazole starting at 30 mg daily, and ophthalmopathy patients received high-dose intravenous methylprednisolone. The paper describes TCR Vbeta CDR3 sequencing of 135 peripheral blood samples, made up of under 50 ophthalmopathy patients, some 76 hyperthyroidism patients and roughly 17 progressor patients.

Amplification of TCR beta CDR3 regions was carried out from RNA transcripts. The TCR CDR3 was subjected to a first round of RT-PCR using the HTBI primer set and the Qiagen OneStep RT-PCR kit. A second multiplex PCR round built the libraries, followed by size selection and purification. Libraries were sequenced paired-end with 100 bp reads on an Illumina HiSeq2000. From the authors' description of their analysis: SOAPnuke was used to process the raw data, throwing out any read that contained adapters or uncalled bases, had a mean Phred below 15, or lacked an exact constant-primer or identifier match. COPE v1.2.5 was used to merge the high-quality paired reads, and each unique nucleotide sequence was defined as a clonotype. MiTCR v1.1 was used to align the clonotypes against IMGT TRBV, TRBD and TRBJ reference segments. Analysis was restricted to V-J combinations with a frequency above 0.0001, which covered about 99% of repertoires. A TCS score was defined as the ratio of F50 (clonal expansion) to E x V (chaos), with BLOSUM62-based TCRdist applied between CDR3 peptides within each V-J. Welch's t-statistics and random forest reduced several hundred V-J features to about 12, which were used in a naive Bayes classifier (R e1071). Using fastp at Q25 and MiXCR, TCRdb reprocessed the public reads and kept productive beta chains. Identical CDR3 protein sequences are pooled into one entry, listed with their most common genes and DNA. TCRdb assigned the V and J calls; the authors' analysis was not used. The sample data list roughly 400,000 distinct CDR3 sequences, and 15% to 19% of these were observed just once. About 30% of the sample lies in the top ten.

Hyperthyroidism patients were newly diagnosed, with disease duration under 2 months, and aged 18 to 65 years. Any patient with an uncontrolled infection, another autoimmune disease, pregnancy or lactation was excluded. Diagnoses were established on the basis of clinical symptoms, serum thyroxine and TRAb, thyroid ultrasound, and orbital computed tomography. For progressor patients, blood was drawn at the first diagnosis of hyperthyroidism, before any ophthalmopathy symptoms had appeared. PBMCs were separated from 10 ml of fresh peripheral blood using Ficoll-Paque density gradient centrifugation. Progressor patients were first diagnosed with Graves' hyperthyroidism and then developed ophthalmopathy during follow-up. Trizol reagent was used to extract total RNA, and RNA quality was then checked on an Agilent 2100 Bioanalyzer. As concerns this clonotype: The target of this receptor is not known. There are no base qualities to consult, and no much larger clone falls within one base.

Taken from the germline V gene (reference sequence), the CDR1 and CDR2 loops are SGHNT and YYREEE. From its cysteine to its phenylalanine, the CDR3 spans 14 amino acids. CDR3 DNA only is kept here, 42 bases in frame from base 1. V is trimmed back by 4 bases and J by 2 bases, and the junction contains 4 bases that no gene match accounts for. The study at large found these results: Ophthalmopathy was separated from stable hyperthyroidism by a 13 V-J signature model, with about 86% sensitivity and around 81% specificity obtained in cross-validation and 80%/75% obtained in testing. During validation, the model predicted progression to ophthalmopathy a median of around six months ahead of onset, with around 71% sensitivity and about 75% specificity. No statistical method was used to fix the sample size in advance, and group allocation was not hidden from the investigators. Most expanded thyroid clonotypes (frequency above 0.001) were also detected in blood, suggesting blood repertoires may reflect thyroid immune responses.

The chain employs TRBV5-4 and TRBJ2-7, with 9 middle bases fitting TRBD1. This receptor was taken from a woman aged 18-29 years with Graves' hyperthyroidism that later progressed to Graves' ophthalmopathy. Sequencing input: blood. The DNA reads as follows: TGTGCCAGCAGCCCGGACAGGGGTCCCTACGAGCAGTACTTC. Translated, it reads CASSPDRGPYEQYF.